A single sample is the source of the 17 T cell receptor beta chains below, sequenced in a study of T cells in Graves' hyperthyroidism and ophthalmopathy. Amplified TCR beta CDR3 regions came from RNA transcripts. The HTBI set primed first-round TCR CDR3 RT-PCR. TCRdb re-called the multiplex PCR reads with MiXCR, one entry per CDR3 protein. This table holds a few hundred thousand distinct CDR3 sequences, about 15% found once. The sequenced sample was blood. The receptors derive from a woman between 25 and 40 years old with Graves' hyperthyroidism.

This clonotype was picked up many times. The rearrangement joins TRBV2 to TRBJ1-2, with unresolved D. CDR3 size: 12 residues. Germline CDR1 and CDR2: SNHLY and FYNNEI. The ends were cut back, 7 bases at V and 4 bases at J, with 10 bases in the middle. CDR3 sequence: CASNPGIYGYTF. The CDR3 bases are TGTGCCAGCAATCCGGGGATCTATGGCTACACCTTC.

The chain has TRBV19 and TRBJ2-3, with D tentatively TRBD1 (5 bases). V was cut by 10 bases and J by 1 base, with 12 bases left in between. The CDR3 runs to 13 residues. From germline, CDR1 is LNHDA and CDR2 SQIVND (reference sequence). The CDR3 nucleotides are TGTGCCACCAACGACAGACGCACAGATACGCAGTATTTT. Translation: CATNDRRTDTQYF. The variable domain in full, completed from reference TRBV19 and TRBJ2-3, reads DGGITQSPKYLFRKEGQNVTLSCEQNLNHDAMYWYRQDPGQGLRLIYYSQIVNDFQKGDIAEGYSVSREKKESFPLTVTSAQKNPTAFYLCATNDRRTDTQYFGPGTRLTVL.

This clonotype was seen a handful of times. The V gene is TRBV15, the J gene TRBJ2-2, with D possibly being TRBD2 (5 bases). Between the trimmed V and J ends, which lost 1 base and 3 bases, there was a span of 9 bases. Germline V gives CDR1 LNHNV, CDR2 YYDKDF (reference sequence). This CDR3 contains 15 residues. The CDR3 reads CATSRAIGDTGELFF. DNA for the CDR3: TGTGCCACCAGCAGAGCAATCGGGGACACCGGGGAGCTGTTTTTT. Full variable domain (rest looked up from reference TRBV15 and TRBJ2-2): DAMVIQNPRYQVTQFGKPVTLSCSQTLNHNVMYWYQQKSSQAPKLLFHYYDKDFNNEADTPDNFQSRRPNTSFCFLDIRSPGLGDTAMYLCATSRAIGDTGELFFGEGSRLTVL.

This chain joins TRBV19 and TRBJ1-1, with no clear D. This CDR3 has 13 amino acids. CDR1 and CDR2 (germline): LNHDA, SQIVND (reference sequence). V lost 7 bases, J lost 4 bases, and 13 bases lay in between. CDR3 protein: CASKGLETTEAFF. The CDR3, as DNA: TGTGCCAGTAAAGGATTGGAGACCACTGAAGCTTTCTTT. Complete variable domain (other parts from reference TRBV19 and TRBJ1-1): DGGITQSPKYLFRKEGQNVTLSCEQNLNHDAMYWYRQDPGQGLRLIYYSQIVNDFQKGDIAEGYSVSREKKESFPLTVTSAQKNPTAFYLCASKGLETTEAFFGQGTRLTVV.

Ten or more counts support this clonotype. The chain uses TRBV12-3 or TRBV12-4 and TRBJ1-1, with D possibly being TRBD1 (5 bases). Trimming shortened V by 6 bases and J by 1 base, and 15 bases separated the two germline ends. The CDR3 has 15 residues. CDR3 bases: TGTGCCAGCAGCCCCTGGGGGAGGCGGAACACTGAAGCTTTCTTT. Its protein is CASSPWGRRNTEAFF.

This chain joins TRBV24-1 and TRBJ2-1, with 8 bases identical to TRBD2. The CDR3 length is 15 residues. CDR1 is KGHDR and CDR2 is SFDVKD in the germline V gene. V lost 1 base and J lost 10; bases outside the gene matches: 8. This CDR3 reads CATSDFGLAGGEQFF. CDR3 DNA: TGTGCCACCAGTGATTTTGGCCTAGCGGGTGGGGAGCAGTTCTTC.

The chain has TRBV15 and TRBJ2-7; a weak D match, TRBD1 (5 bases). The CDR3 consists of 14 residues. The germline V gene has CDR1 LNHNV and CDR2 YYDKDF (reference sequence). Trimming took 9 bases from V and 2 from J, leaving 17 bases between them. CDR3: CATGPPTRAYEQYF. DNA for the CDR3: TGTGCCACTGGTCCCCCGACCAGGGCCTACGAGCAGTACTTC. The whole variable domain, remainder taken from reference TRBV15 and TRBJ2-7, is DAMVIQNPRYQVTQFGKPVTLSCSQTLNHNVMYWYQQKSSQAPKLLFHYYDKDFNNEADTPDNFQSRRPNTSFCFLDIRSPGLGDTAMYLCATGPPTRAYEQYFGPGTRLTVT.

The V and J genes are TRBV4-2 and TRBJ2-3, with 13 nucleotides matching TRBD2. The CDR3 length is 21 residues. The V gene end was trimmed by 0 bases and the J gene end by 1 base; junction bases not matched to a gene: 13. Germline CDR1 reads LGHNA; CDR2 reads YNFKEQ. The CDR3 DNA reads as TGTGCCAGCAGCCAAGAATGGTCCCCGGGACTAGCGGGACTAGGCACAGATACGCAGTATTTT. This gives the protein CASSQEWSPGLAGLGTDTQYF.

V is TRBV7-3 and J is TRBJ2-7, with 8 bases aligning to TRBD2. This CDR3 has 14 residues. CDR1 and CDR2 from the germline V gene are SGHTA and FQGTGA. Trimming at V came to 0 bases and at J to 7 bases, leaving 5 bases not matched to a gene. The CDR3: CASSLTAGVREQYF. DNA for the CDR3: TGTGCCAGCAGCTTAACAGCGGGAGTACGAGAGCAGTACTTC.

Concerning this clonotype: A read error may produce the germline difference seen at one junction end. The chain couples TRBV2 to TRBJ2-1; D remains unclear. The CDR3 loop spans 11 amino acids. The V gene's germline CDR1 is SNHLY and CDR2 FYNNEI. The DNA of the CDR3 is TGCGCCAGTCCAACTAACAATGAGCAGTTCTTC. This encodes CASPTNNEQFF. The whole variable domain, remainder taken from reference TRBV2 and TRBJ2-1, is EPEVTQTPSHQVTQMGQEVILRCVPISNHLYFYWYRQILGQKVEFLVSFYNNEISEKSEIFDDQFSVERPDGSNFTLKIRSTKLEDSAMYFCASPTNNEQFFGPGTRLTVL.

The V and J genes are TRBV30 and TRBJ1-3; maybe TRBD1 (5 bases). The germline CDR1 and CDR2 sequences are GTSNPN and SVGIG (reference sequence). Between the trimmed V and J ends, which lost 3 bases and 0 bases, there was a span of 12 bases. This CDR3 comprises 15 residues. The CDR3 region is CAWRYPTASGNTIYF. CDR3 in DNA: TGTGCCTGGAGGTACCCGACAGCCTCTGGAAACACCATATATTTT. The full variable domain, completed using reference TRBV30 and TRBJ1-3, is SQTIHQWPATLVQPVGSPLSLECTVEGTSNPNLYWYRQAAGRGLQLLFYSVGIGQISSEVPQNLSASRPQDRQFILSSKKLLLSDSGFYLCAWRYPTASGNTIYFGEGSWLTVV.

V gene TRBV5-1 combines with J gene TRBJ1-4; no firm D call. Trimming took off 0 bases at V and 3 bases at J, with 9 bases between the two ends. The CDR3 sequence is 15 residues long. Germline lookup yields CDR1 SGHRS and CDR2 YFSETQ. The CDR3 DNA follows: TGCGCCAGCAGCTTGGGAAGGGCCCCTAATGAAAAACTGTTTTTT. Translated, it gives CASSLGRAPNEKLFF.

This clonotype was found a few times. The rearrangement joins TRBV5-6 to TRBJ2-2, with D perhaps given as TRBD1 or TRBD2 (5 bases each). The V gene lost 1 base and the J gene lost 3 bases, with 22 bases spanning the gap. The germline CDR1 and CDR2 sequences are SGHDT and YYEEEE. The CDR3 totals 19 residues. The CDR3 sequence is CASSLYRGRDGYDTGELFF. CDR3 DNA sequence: TGTGCCAGCAGCTTGTATCGTGGTAGGGACGGGTATGACACCGGGGAGCTGTTTTTT.

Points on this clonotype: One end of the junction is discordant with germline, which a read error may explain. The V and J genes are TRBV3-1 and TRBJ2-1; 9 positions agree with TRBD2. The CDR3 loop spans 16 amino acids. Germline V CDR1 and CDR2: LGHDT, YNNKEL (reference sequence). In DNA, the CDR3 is TGTGCCAGCAGCCAACATAGCGGGAGCTCCAACAATGAGCAGTTCTTC. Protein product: CASSQHSGSSNNEQFF.

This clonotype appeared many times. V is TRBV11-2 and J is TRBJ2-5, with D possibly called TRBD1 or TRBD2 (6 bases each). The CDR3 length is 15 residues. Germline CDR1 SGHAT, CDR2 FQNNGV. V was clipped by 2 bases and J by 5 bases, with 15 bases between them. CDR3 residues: CASSLMAGEAETQYF. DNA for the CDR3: TGTGCCAGCAGCTTAATGGCAGGGGAGGCGGAGACCCAGTACTTC.

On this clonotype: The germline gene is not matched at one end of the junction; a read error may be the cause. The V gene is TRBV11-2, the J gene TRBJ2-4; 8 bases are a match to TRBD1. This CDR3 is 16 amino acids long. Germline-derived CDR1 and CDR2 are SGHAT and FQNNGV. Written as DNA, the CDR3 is TGCGCCAGCAGCCAACCCCCGACCGGACAGGGTAACATTCAGTACTTC. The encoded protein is CASSQPPTGQGNIQYF.

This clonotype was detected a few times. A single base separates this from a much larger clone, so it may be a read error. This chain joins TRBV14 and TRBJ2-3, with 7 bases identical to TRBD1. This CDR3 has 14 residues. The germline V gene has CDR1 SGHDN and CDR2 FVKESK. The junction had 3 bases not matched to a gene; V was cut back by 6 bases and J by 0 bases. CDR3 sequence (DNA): TGTGCCAGCAGGCACAGGGGCAGCACAGATACGCAGTATTTT. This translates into CASRHRGSTDTQYF.